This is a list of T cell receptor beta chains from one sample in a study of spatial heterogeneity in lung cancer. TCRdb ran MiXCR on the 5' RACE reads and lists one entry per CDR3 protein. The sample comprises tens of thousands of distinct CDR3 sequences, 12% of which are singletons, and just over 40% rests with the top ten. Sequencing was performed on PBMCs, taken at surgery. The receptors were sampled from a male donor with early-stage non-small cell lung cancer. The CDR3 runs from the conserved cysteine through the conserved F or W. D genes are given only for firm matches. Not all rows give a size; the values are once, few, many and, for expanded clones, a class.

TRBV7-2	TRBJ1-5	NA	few	TGTGCCAGCAGCTTAGAGCATAGCAATCAGCCCCAGCATTTT	CASSLEHSNQPQHF
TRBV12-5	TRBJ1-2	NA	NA	TGTGCTAGTGGCCTCCAACAGGCGAACTATGGCTACACCTTC	CASGLQQANYGYTF
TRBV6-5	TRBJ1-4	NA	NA	TGTGCCAGCAGTTATCTAGAACGGGGTGAAAAACTGTTTTTT	CASSYLERGEKLFF
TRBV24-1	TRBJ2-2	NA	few	TGTGCCACCAGTATTGACGGGGCAGGCACCGGGGAGCTGTTTTTT	CATSIDGAGTGELFF
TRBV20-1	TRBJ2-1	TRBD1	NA	TGCAGTGCTCCGGCCCCGGACAGGGTAGATGAGCAGTTCTTC	CSAPAPDRVDEQFF
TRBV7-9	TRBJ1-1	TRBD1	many	TGTGCCAGCAGCATTGGGACAGGGGGTTGGACTGAAGCTTTCTTT	CASSIGTGGWTEAFF
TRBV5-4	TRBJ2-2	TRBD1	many	TGTGCCAGCGTGGCAGGGGGCGACACCGGGGAGCTGTTTTTT	CASVAGGDTGELFF
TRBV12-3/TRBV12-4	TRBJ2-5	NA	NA	TGTGCCAGCAATAACGACAGGTCCTTAGAGACCCAGTACTTC	CASNNDRSLETQYF
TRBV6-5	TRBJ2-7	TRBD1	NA	TGTGCCAGCAGCTCCCCCGGGACAGGGGCCTCCTACGAGCAGTACTTC	CASSSPGTGASYEQYF
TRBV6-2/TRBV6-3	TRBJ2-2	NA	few	TGTGCCAGCAGTCTCCAACTCGGGGAGCTGTTTTTT	CASSLQLGELFF
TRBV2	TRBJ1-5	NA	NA	TGTGCCAGCAATGGTATTAGGAATCAGCCCCAGCATTTT	CASNGIRNQPQHF
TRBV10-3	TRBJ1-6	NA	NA	TGTGCCATCAGTGAGTCATGGCAGGGGAGTAATTCACCCCTCCACTTT	CAISESWQGSNSPLHF
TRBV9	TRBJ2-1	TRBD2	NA	TGTGCCAGCAGCCATCCAGTCCCCCGGCGGGGGGGGTCCGAGCAGTTCTTC	CASSHPVPRRGGSEQFF
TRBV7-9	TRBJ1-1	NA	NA	TGTGCCAGCAGCGTCGACAGGTTTAGTACTGAAGCTTTCTTT	CASSVDRFSTEAFF
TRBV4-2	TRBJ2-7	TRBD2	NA	TGTGCCAGCAGCCAAGATCCAGCGGGAATGTCCGAGCAGTACTTC	CASSQDPAGMSEQYF
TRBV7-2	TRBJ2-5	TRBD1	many	TGTGCCAGCAGCTCGACCCGTTCAGGGGGAGAGACCCAGTACTTC	CASSSTRSGGETQYF
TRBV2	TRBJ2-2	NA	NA	TGTGCCAGCAGCAGAACAGGGAACACCGGGGAGCTGTTTTTT	CASSRTGNTGELFF
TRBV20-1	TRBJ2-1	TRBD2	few	TGCAGTGCCGAGCGGGGGGGCTATGAGCAGTTCTTC	CSAERGGYEQFF
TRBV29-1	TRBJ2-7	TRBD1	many	TGCAGCGTTGAATCGCCAGGGGGCCACGAGCAGTACTTC	CSVESPGGHEQYF
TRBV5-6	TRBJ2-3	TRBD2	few	TGTGCCAGCAGGGCCCTAGCGGTGTCCTCCACGGAGTATTTT	CASRALAVSSTEYF
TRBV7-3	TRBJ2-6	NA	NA	TGTGCCAGCAGCTTAAACGCCGGAGGGGCCAACGTCCTGACTTTC	CASSLNAGGANVLTF
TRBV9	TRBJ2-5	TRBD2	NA	TGTGCCAGCAGCGATTGGACTAGCGGAGAGACCCAGTACTTC	CASSDWTSGETQYF
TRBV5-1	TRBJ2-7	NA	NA	TGCGCCAGCAGCTCCCAGAGGACGGCCTACGAGCAGTACTTC	CASSSQRTAYEQYF
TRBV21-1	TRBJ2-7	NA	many	TGTGCCAGCAGCAAAGTCACTAGCGGGGGCTTCTCCTACGAGCAGTACTTC	CASSKVTSGGFSYEQYF
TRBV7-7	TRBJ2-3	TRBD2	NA	TGTGCTATTGCTAGCGGGGGGATTACAGATACGCAGTATTTT	CAIASGGITDTQYF
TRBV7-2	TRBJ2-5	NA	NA	TGTGCCAGCAGCCCCCGGTTGGGACTCACATTGGAGACCCAGTACTTC	CASSPRLGLTLETQYF
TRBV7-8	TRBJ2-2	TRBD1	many	TGTGCCAGCAGCATACAGGGGGCCGGGGAGCTGTTTTTT	CASSIQGAGELFF